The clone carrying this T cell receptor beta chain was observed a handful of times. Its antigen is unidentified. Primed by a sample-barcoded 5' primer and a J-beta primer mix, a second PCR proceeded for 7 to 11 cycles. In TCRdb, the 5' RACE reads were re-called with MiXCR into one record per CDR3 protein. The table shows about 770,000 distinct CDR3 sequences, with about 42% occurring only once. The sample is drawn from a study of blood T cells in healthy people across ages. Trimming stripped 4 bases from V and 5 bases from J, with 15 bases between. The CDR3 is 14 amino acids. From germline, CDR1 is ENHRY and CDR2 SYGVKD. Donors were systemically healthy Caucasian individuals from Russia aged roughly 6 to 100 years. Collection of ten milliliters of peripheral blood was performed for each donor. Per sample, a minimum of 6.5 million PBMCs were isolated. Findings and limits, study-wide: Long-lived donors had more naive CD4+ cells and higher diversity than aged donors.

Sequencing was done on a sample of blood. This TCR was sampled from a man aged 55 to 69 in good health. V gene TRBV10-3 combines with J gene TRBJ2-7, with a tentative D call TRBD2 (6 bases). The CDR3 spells CAISVRLGGDEQYF. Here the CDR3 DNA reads TGTGCCATCAGTGTGCGACTAGGAGGCGACGAGCAGTACTTC.